The subject of this entry is one T cell receptor beta chain. What it binds is unknown. As every portion of the isolated RNA was reverse transcribed, the sequencing read expressed TCRB transcripts. Assay: immunoSEQ multiplex PCR; the TCRdb copy retains only in-frame clones and omits some. Of some 190,000 clones listed, 7.5% to 8.5% are singletons. The data were obtained in a study of beta chain features in type 1 diabetes. Whole-study findings and limits: Moderate yet significant TCRB CDR3 shortening was seen in Type 1 diabetes patients in all four CD4+ subsets. Fewer insertions but more deletions were seen at VDJ junctions in type 1 diabetes patients.

The germline CDR1 and CDR2 sequences are SGDLS and YYNGEE. The V gene lost 3 bases and the J gene lost 5 bases, with 20 bases spanning the gap. This CDR3 is built from 16 residues. The rearrangement joins TRBV9 to TRBJ1-1; D is perhaps TRBD1 (6 bases). The receptor was derived from a man between 18 and 35 years old with type 1 diabetes. Sequencing was carried out using central memory CD4+ T cells from blood. The CDR3 coding sequence is TGTGCCAGCAGCGCAACATTCGGGGGGCCAGGGACTGAAGCTTTCTTT. It codes for CASSATFGGPGTEAFF.